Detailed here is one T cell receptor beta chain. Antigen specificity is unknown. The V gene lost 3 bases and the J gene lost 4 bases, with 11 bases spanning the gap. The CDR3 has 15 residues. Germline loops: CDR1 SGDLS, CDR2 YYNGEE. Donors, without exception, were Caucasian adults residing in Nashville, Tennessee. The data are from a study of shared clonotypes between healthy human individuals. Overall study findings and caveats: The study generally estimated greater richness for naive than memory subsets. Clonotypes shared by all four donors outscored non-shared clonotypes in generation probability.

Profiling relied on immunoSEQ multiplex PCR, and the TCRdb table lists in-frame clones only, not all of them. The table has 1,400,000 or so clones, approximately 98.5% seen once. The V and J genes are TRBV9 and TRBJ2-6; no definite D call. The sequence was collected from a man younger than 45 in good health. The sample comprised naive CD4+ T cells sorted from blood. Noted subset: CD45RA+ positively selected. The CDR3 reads CASSATQRGANVLTF. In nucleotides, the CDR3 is TGTGCCAGCAGCGCAACTCAGAGAGGGGCCAACGTCCTGACTTTC.